The next 11 T cell receptor beta chains were all read from a single sample in a study of blood T cell repertoires in COVID-19. Clones were read by immunoSEQ multiplex PCR, and TCRdb kept only the in-frame ones, dropping some. The sample consists of about 200,000 clones, about 86% of them appearing once. Sequenced material: peripheral blood. These receptors all stem from a woman aged 70-85 years with acute or convalescent COVID-19.

The rearrangement uses TRBV7-2 and TRBJ1-3; D possibly corresponds to TRBD1 (5 bases). The germline gives CDR1 SGHTA, CDR2 FQGNSA. Trimming shortened V by 3 bases and J by 8 bases, and 11 bases separated the two germline ends. This CDR3 is 13 amino acids long. The CDR3 region is CASSFLGGDTIYF. CDR3 bases: TGTGCCAGCAGCTTCCTGGGGGGTGACACCATATATTTT. The full variable domain, its missing parts supplied by reference TRBV7-2 and TRBJ1-3, is GAGVSQSPSNKVTEKGKDVELRCDPISGHTALYWYRQSLGQGLEFLIYFQGNSAPDKSGLPSDRFSAERTGGSVSTLTIQRTQQEDSAVYLCASSFLGGDTIYFGEGSWLTVV.

The chain couples TRBV3-1 (or the pseudogene TRBV3-2) to TRBJ2-1, with 11 bases identical to TRBD2. The CDR3 is made up of 21 amino acids. The V segment lost 3 bases and the J segment 5 bases; nucleotides outside the gene matches: 21. Germline V gene sequence: CDR1 LGHDT, CDR2 YNNKEL (reference sequence). The CDR3 nucleotides are TGTGCCAGCAGCCACCGACAGGGGGTACTAGCGGGAGCCTTTAACGACAATGAGCAGTTCTTC. It yields the protein CASSHRQGVLAGAFNDNEQFF.

The chain uses TRBV6-5 and TRBJ1-4, with TRBD1 matching over 8 bases. V shed 0 bases, J shed 6 bases, and the junction held 6 bases outside the gene matches. Looked up from germline, CDR1 is MNHEY and CDR2 is SVGAGI. This CDR3 is built from 16 residues. The DNA of the CDR3 is TGTGCCAGCAGTTACTCCGACAGGGGACGGTATGAAAAACTGTTTTTT. Protein: CASSYSDRGRYEKLFF.

The genes are TRBV4-2 and TRBJ1-3; D gene ambiguous. Looked up from germline, CDR1 is LGHNA and CDR2 is YNFKEQ. There are 15 residues in the CDR3. V was shortened by 0 bases and J by 2 bases, with 8 bases between the two germline ends. The CDR3 coding sequence is TGTGCCAGCAGCCAAGAAAGCGGTACTGGAAACACCATATATTTT. Its protein product is CASSQESGTGNTIYF.

This clone came up once. The chain has TRBV5-1 and TRBJ1-6; weak D call: TRBD1 (6 bases). The V gene's germline CDR1 is SGHRS and CDR2 YFSETQ. This CDR3 region has 13 residues. V was clipped by 2 bases and J by 10 bases, with 10 bases between them. The CDR3 DNA reads as TGCGCCAGCAGCTTAGATCAGGGGTCACCCCTCCACTTT. Protein product: CASSLDQGSPLHF.

This chain connects TRBV7-2 to TRBJ1-4, with a possible D match to TRBD1 (5 bases). Trimming removed 5 bases at V and 13 bases at J, with 23 bases between. Germline assignment: CDR1 SGHTA and CDR2 FQGNSA. The CDR3 runs 15 residues. This chain's CDR3 is CASSPARTKAGGLFF. For the CDR3, the DNA is TGTGCCAGCAGCCCTGCCCGAACGAAGGCCGGGGGACTGTTTTTT.

This rearrangement joins TRBV2 to TRBJ1-5; no clear D. This CDR3 is 14 amino acids long. V lost 3 bases and J 3 bases, leaving 9 bases between the germline ends. Germline CDR1 reads SNHLY; CDR2 reads FYNNEI. CDR3 residues: CASSDNLFNQPQHF. The CDR3 nucleotides are TGTGCCAGCAGTGATAATCTCTTCAATCAGCCCCAGCATTTT.

This rearrangement joins TRBV11-3 to TRBJ2-2; TRBD2 matches 9 bases. This CDR3 region has 18 residues. Germline V lookup: CDR1 SGHNT, CDR2 YENEEA. V lost 0 bases to trimming and J lost 7 bases; unmatched junction nucleotides: 12. This CDR3 reads CASSLDTRRGGQDGELFF. The CDR3 coding sequence is TGTGCCAGCAGCTTAGATACGCGGCGGGGGGGCCAGGACGGGGAGCTGTTTTTT. The entire variable domain, with the rest obtained from reference TRBV11-3 and TRBJ2-2, is as follows: EAGVVQSPRYKIIEKKQPVAFWCNPISGHNTLYWYLQNLGQGPELLIRYENEEAVDDSQLPKDRFSAERLKGVDSTLKIQPAELGDSAVYLCASSLDTRRGGQDGELFFGEGSRLTVL.

The chain uses TRBV5-1 and TRBJ2-2; D perhaps matches TRBD1 (7 bases). This CDR3 contains 14 residues. The germline CDR1 and CDR2 sequences are SGHRS and YFSETQ. Trimming removed 8 bases at V and 1 base at J, with 12 bases between. CDR3 nucleotides: TGCGCCAGTGCGCAGGGGGGGAACACCGGGGAGCTGTTTTTT. As protein: CASAQGGNTGELFF.

The chain is built from TRBV6-5 and TRBJ2-7, with 8 positions matching TRBD1. Germline V gene sequence: CDR1 MNHEY, CDR2 SVGAGI. V shed 5 bases, J shed 5 bases, and the junction held 8 bases outside the gene matches. This CDR3 region has 14 residues. The CDR3, as DNA: TGTGCCAGCAGTCCCAGGGGGCGCTTACACGAGCAGTACTTC. Translation gives CASSPRGRLHEQYF.

This sequence joins TRBV11-2 and TRBJ1-1; D is undetermined. The CDR3 is made up of 14 amino acids. CDR1 is SGHAT, CDR2 FQNNGV, per germline. The germline V and J ends were trimmed by 0 bases and 8 bases, with 13 bases remaining between them. Written as DNA, the CDR3 is TGTGCCAGCAGCTTAGAGGTCGCTCGCAGGGAAGCTTTCTTT. This sequence encodes CASSLEVARREAFF.